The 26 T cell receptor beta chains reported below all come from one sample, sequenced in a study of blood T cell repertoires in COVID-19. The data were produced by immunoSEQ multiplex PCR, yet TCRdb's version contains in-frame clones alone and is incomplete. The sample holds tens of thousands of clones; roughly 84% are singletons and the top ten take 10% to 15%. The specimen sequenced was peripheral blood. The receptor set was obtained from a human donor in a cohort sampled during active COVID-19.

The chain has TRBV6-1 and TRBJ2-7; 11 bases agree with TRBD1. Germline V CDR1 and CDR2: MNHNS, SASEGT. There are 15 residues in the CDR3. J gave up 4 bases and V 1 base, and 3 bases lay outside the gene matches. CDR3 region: CASSEEDRGLYEQYF. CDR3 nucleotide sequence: TGTGCCAGCAGTGAAGAGGACAGGGGGCTTTACGAGCAGTACTTC.

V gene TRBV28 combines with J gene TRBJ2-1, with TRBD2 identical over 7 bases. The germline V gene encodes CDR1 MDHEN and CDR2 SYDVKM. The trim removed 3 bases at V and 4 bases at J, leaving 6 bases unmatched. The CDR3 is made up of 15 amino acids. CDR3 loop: CASSFLPGLYNEQFF. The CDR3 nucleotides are TGTGCCAGCAGTTTCCTCCCGGGACTATACAATGAGCAGTTCTTC. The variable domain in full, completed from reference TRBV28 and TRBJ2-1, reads DVKVTQSSRYLVKRTGEKVFLECVQDMDHENMFWYRQDPGLGLRLIYFSYDVKMKEKGDIPEGYSVSREKKERFSLILESASTNQTSMYLCASSFLPGLYNEQFFGPGTRLTVL.

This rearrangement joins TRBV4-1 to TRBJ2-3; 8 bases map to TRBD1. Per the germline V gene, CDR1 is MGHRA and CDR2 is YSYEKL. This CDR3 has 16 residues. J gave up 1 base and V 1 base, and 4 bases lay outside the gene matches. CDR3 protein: CASSQVDRVGTDTQYF. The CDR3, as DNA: TGCGCCAGCAGCCAAGTGGACAGGGTGGGCACAGATACGCAGTATTTT.

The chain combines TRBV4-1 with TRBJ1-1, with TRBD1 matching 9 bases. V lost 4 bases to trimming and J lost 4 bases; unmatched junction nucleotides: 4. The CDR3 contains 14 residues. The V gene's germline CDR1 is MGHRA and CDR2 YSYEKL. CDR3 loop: CASSPGQGFTEAFF. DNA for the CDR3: TGCGCCAGCAGCCCGGGACAGGGTTTCACTGAAGCTTTCTTT.

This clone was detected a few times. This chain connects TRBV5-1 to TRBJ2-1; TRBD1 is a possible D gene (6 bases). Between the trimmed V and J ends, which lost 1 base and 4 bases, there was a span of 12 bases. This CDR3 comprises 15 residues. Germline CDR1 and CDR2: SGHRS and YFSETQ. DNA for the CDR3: TGCGCCAGCAGCTTGACAGGGAAAAATTACAATGAGCAGTTCTTC. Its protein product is CASSLTGKNYNEQFF.

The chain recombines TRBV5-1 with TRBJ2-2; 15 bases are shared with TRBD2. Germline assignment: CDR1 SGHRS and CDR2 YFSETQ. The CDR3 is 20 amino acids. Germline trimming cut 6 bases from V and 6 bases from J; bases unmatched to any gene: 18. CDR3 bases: TGCGCCAGCAACAGGGGGACTAGCGGGAGGTCAGATCCCACGGCCGGGGAGCTGTTTTTT. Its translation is CASNRGTSGRSDPTAGELFF.

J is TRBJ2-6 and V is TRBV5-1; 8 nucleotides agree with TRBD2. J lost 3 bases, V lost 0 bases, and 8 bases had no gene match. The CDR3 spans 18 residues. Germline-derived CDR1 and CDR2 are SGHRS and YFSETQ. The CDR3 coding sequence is TGCGCCAGCAGCTTGGGAAGCGGGAGAGGTATTGGGGCCAACGTCCTGACTTTC. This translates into CASSLGSGRGIGANVLTF.

This CDR3 is CASILRGQGNGVNQPQHF. CDR3 DNA: TGTGCCAGCATCCTAAGGGGACAGGGTAACGGTGTCAATCAGCCCCAGCATTTT. The V and J genes are TRBV28 and TRBJ1-5, with 9 bases that match TRBD1. The CDR3 extends over 18 amino acids. Germline V gene lookup returns CDR1 MDHEN and CDR2 SYDVKM. With V trimmed by 7 bases and J by 3 bases, 16 bases remained unmatched.

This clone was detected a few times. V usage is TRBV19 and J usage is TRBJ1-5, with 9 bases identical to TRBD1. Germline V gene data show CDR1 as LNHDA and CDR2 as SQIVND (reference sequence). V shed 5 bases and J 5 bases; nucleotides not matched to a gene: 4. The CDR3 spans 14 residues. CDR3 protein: CASSLRQGDQPQHF. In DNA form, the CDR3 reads TGTGCCAGTAGTCTGAGACAGGGGGATCAGCCCCAGCATTTT.

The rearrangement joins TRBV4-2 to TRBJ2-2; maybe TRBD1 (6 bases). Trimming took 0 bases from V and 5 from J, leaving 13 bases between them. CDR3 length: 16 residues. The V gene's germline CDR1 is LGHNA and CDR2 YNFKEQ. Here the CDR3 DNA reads TGTGCCAGCAGCCAAGACCGAAACAGGGCGACCGGGGAGCTGTTTTTT. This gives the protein CASSQDRNRATGELFF.

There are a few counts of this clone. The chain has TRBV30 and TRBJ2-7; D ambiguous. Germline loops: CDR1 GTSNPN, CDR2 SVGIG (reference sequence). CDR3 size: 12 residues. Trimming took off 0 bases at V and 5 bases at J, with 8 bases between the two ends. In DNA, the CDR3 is TGTGCCTGGAGTGTCGGCGCGGACGAGCAGTACTTC. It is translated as CAWSVGADEQYF.

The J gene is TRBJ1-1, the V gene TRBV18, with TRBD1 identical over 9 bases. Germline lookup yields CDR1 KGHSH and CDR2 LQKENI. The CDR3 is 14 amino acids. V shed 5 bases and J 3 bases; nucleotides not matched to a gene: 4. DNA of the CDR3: TGTGCCAGCTCAAGACAGGGGGGGGACACTGAAGCTTTCTTT. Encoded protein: CASSRQGGDTEAFF.

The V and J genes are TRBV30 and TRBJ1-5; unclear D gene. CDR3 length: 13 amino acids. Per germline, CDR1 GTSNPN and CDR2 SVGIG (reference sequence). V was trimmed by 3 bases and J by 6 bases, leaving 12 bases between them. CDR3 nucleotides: TGTGCCTGGAGCGAAGAGGCTATTCAGCCCCAGCATTTT. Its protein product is CAWSEEAIQPQHF.

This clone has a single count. CDR3 sequence: CASSLVPSNTEAFF. The DNA for the CDR3 is TGTGCCAGCAGCTTAGTTCCATCGAACACTGAAGCTTTCTTT. V is TRBV7-2 and J is TRBJ1-1; D is uncertain. The V gene lost 1 base and the J gene lost 1 base, with 7 bases spanning the gap. Looked up from germline, CDR1 is SGHTA and CDR2 is FQGNSA. This CDR3 is 14 amino acids long.

This CDR3 reads CASSPTSGRALGTGELFF. As DNA, the CDR3 is TGTGCCAGCAGTCCAACTAGCGGGAGGGCCCTTGGCACCGGGGAGCTGTTTTTT. The chain employs TRBV6-2 or TRBV6-3 and TRBJ2-2; 13 positions match TRBD2. Looked up from germline, CDR1 is MNHEY and CDR2 is SVGEGT. This CDR3 has 18 amino acids. V dropped 5 bases and J dropped 4; count of bases not matched to a gene: 10.

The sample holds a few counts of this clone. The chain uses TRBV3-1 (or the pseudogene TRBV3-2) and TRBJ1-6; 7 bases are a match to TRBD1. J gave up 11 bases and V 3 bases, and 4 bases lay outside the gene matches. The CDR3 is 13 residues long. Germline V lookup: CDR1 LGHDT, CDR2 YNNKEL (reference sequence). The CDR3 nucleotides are TGTGCCAGCAGCCAGGGGCAGGGGGCACCCCTCCACTTT. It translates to CASSQGQGAPLHF.

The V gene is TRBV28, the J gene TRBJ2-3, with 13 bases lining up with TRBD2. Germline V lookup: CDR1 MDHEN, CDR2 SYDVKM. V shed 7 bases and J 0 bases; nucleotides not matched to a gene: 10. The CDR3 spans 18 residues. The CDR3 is CASKTRTSGSRSTDTQYF. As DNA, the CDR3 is TGTGCCAGCAAGACCCGGACTAGCGGGAGTCGGAGCACAGATACGCAGTATTTT.

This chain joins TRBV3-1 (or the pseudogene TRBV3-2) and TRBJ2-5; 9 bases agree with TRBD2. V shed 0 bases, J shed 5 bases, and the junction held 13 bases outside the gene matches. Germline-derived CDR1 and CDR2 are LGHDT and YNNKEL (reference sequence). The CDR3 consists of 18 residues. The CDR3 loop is CASSQDSRGGSRSETQYF. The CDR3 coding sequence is TGTGCCAGCAGCCAAGATTCGCGGGGGGGCAGTCGGTCGGAGACCCAGTACTTC.

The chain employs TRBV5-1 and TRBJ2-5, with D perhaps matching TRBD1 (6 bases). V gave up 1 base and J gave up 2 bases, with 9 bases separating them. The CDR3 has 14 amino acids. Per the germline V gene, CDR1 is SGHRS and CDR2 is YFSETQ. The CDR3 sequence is CASSLYGTQETQYF. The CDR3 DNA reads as TGCGCCAGCAGCTTGTATGGGACACAAGAGACCCAGTACTTC.

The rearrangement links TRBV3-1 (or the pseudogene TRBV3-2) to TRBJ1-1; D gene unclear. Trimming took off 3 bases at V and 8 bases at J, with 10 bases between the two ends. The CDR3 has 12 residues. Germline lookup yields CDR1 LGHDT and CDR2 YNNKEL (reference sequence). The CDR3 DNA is TGTGCCAGCAGCCATATGAACAGAGAAGCTTTCTTT. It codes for CASSHMNREAFF.

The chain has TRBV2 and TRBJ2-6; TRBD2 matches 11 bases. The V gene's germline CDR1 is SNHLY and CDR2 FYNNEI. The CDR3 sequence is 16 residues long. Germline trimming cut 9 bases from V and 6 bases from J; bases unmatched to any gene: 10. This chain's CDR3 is CARRLAGPALANVLTF. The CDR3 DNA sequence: TGTGCCAGACGACTAGCGGGACCTGCCCTGGCCAACGTCCTGACTTTC.

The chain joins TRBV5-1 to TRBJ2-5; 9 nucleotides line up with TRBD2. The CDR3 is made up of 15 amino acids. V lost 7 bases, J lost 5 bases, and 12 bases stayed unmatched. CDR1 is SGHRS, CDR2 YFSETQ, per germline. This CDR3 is CASRSTSGGGETQYF. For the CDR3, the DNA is TGCGCCAGCCGCTCGACTAGCGGAGGGGGGGAGACCCAGTACTTC.

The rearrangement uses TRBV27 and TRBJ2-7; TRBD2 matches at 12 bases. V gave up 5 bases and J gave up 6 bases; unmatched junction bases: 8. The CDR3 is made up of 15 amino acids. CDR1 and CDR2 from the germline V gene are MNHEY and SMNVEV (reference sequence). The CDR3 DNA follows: TGTGCCAGCAGTAAAGGACTAGCGGGACGTTCCGAGCAGTACTTC. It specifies CASSKGLAGRSEQYF.

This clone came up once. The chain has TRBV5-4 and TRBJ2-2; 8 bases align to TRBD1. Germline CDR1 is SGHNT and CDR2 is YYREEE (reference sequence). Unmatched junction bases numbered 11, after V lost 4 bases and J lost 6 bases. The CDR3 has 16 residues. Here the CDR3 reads CASSTGQGLGSGELFF. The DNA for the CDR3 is TGTGCCAGCAGCACTGGACAGGGCCTAGGCTCCGGGGAGCTGTTTTTT.

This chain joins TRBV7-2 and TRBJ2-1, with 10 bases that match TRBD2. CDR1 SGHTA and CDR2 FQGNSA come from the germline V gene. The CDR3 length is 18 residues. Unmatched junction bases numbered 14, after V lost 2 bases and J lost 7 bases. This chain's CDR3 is CASSLMLLASGGINEQFF. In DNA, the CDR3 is TGTGCCAGCAGCTTAATGTTGCTGGCTAGCGGGGGAATAAATGAGCAGTTCTTC.

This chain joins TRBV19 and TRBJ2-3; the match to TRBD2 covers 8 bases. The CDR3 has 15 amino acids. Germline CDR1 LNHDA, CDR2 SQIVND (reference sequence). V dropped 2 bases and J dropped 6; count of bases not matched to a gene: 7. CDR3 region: CASSIMTSVGDTQYF. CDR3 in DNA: TGTGCCAGTAGTATAATGACTAGCGTCGGGGATACGCAGTATTTT. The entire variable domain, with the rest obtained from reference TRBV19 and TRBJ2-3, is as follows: DGGITQSPKYLFRKEGQNVTLSCEQNLNHDAMYWYRQDPGQGLRLIYYSQIVNDFQKGDIAEGYSVSREKKESFPLTVTSAQKNPTAFYLCASSIMTSVGDTQYFGPGTRLTVL.